The clone carrying this T cell receptor beta chain occurred many times. Its specificity is unknown. This specimen comes from a study of early T cells in non-severe SARS-CoV-2 infection. The wider study: With bulk RNA from unsorted whole blood as input, sequencing yielded unpaired chains.

The CDR3 consists of 16 residues. Trimming pared 3 bases from V and 2 bases from J, leaving 14 bases between. CDR1 MGHRA and CDR2 YSYEKL come from the germline V gene. Individual cDNA molecules carried attached unique molecular identifiers. Each CDR3 protein gets one entry after TCRdb re-called the 5' RACE reads with MiXCR. The sample has 84,000 or so distinct CDR3 sequences, roughly 12% seen once. Points from the study as a whole: Sequences matched to VDJdb favored anti-spike CD8 responses, while private and CD4 specificities were missed.

The TCR comes from an adult who was a healthcare worker with PCR-confirmed SARS-CoV-2 infection or an uninfected control (not recorded which). The chain couples TRBV4-1 to TRBJ2-1, with D possibly TRBD2 on 6 matching bases. Sequenced material: whole blood. DNA for the CDR3: TGCGCCAGCAGCCAGCGGGGCGAGTGGCCCTACAATGAGCAGTTCTTC. Its protein product is CASSQRGEWPYNEQFF.